A selection of T cell receptor beta chains follows, all from one sample in a study of cytomegalovirus exposure and HLA in healthy donors. Libraries were prepared by immunoSEQ multiplex PCR; TCRdb keeps only in-frame clonotypes and omits some of them. This table holds more than 95,000 clones, around 67% found once. The source material was PBMCs. These receptors all stem from a woman aged 45-60 years in good health and CMV-seronegative. Each CDR3 is given with its conserved first and last residue. Fields, in order: J gene, D gene, V gene, clone size, CDR3 protein, CDR3 DNA. A D gene is named only where the DNA matches it firmly. The size field is filled for only some rows; it gives once, few, many or a size class.

J: TRBJ2-1
D: NA
V: TRBV5-1
size: NA
CDR3: CASSLARTDDEQFF
DNA: TGCGCCAGCAGCTTGGCCCGGACAGACGATGAGCAGTTCTTC

J: TRBJ1-1
D: NA
V: TRBV7-9
size: NA
CDR3: CASDPSGGNTEAFF
DNA: TGTGCCAGCGACCCCTCGGGGGGGAACACTGAAGCTTTCTTT

J: TRBJ2-3
D: TRBD2
V: TRBV5-1
size: once
CDR3: CASRDARGVTDTQYF
DNA: TGCGCCAGCAGGGATGCGCGGGGGGTAACAGATACGCAGTATTTT

J: TRBJ2-1
D: NA
V: TRBV4-1
size: NA
CDR3: CASSQSSAGLNEQFF
DNA: TGCGCCAGCAGCCAATCGAGCGCCGGACTGAATGAGCAGTTCTTC

J: TRBJ1-2
D: NA
V: TRBV6-6
size: NA
CDR3: CASSYSATDNGYTF
DNA: TGTGCCAGCAGTTACTCTGCGACAGATAATGGCTACACCTTC

J: TRBJ2-2
D: TRBD2
V: TRBV19
size: once
CDR3: CASSREGVTGELFF
DNA: TGTGCCAGTAGTCGGGAGGGGGTCACCGGGGAGCTGTTTTTT

J: TRBJ2-1
D: TRBD2
V: TRBV25-1
size: NA
CDR3: CASSELMGLASYNEQFF
DNA: TGTGCCAGCAGTGAATTGATGGGACTAGCTTCTTACAATGAGCAGTTCTTC

J: TRBJ1-4
D: NA
V: TRBV27
size: NA
CDR3: CASSLSWGGEKLFF
DNA: TGTGCCAGCAGTTTATCGTGGGGGGGGGAAAAACTGTTTTTT

J: TRBJ1-1
D: NA
V: TRBV5-6
size: NA
CDR3: CASSWGPNEAFF
DNA: TGTGCCAGCAGCTGGGGCCCTAATGAAGCTTTCTTT

J: TRBJ2-3
D: NA
V: TRBV29-1
size: NA
CDR3: CSAAKTPESSTDTQYF
DNA: TGCAGCGCGGCCAAGACACCTGAATCTAGCACAGATACGCAGTATTTT

J: TRBJ2-1
D: TRBD2
V: TRBV2
size: NA
CDR3: CAIGLAAYNEQFF
DNA: TGTGCCATCGGACTAGCAGCCTACAATGAGCAGTTCTTC

J: TRBJ2-1
D: NA
V: TRBV2
size: NA
CDR3: CASSEGRMNEQFF
DNA: TGTGCCAGCAGTGAAGGGAGAATGAATGAGCAGTTCTTC

J: TRBJ2-2
D: TRBD2
V: TRBV27
size: NA
CDR3: CASSLGGGAWELFF
DNA: TGTGCCAGCAGTTTGGGCGGGGGGGCTTGGGAGCTGTTTTTT

J: TRBJ2-1
D: TRBD2
V: TRBV6-5
size: NA
CDR3: CASSPSGGPNNEQFF
DNA: TGTGCCAGCAGCCCAAGCGGGGGGCCTAACAATGAGCAGTTCTTC

J: TRBJ1-2
D: TRBD1
V: TRBV20-1
size: NA
CDR3: CSAGRGTF
DNA: TGCAGTGCCGGCAGGGGGACCTTC

J: TRBJ2-7
D: NA
V: TRBV15
size: few
CDR3: CATSLPPGVEQYF
DNA: TGTGCCACCAGCCTCCCCCCAGGGGTCGAGCAGTACTTC

J: TRBJ2-1
D: NA
V: TRBV11-3
size: few
CDR3: CASSFSVAYNEQFF
DNA: TGTGCCAGCAGCTTTAGCGTAGCCTACAATGAGCAGTTCTTC

J: TRBJ2-5
D: TRBD1
V: TRBV5-1
size: NA
CDR3: CASSIDGTGEETQYF
DNA: TGCGCCAGCAGCATAGACGGGACAGGGGAAGAGACCCAGTACTTC

J: TRBJ2-7
D: TRBD2
V: TRBV10-2
size: NA
CDR3: CASSDVAGVYEQYF
DNA: TGCGCCAGCAGTGATGTAGCGGGGGTCTACGAGCAGTACTTC

J: TRBJ2-7
D: NA
V: TRBV11-2
size: NA
CDR3: CASSSRRGLQVTYEQYF
DNA: TGTGCCAGCAGCTCGAGGCGGGGACTGCAAGTTACCTACGAGCAGTACTTC

J: TRBJ2-1
D: NA
V: TRBV4-3
size: NA
CDR3: CASSQGGLAGLNNEQFF
DNA: TGCGCCAGCAGCCAAGGAGGTTTGGCGGGATTGAACAATGAGCAGTTCTTC

J: TRBJ1-2
D: NA
V: TRBV4-1
size: NA
CDR3: CASSQKVGLPNTGYTF
DNA: TGCGCCAGCAGCCAAAAAGTGGGACTTCCCAATACTGGCTACACCTTC

J: TRBJ1-2
D: NA
V: TRBV10-3
size: few
CDR3: CAISESAVAGYTF
DNA: TGTGCCATCAGTGAGTCGGCGGTAGCTGGCTACACCTTC

J: TRBJ2-1
D: NA
V: TRBV28
size: NA
CDR3: CASTRTPITRYEQFF
DNA: TGTGCCAGCACCCGGACACCAATTACCCGTTATGAGCAGTTCTTC

J: TRBJ1-6
D: NA
V: TRBV5-1
size: NA
CDR3: CASSLVGARYNSPLHF
DNA: TGCGCCAGCAGCTTGGTGGGGGCCCGATATAATTCACCCCTCCACTTT

J: TRBJ2-1
D: TRBD2
V: TRBV6-4
size: once
CDR3: CASSDIASGGNEQFF
DNA: TGTGCCAGCAGTGATATTGCTAGCGGGGGGAATGAGCAGTTCTTC

J: TRBJ2-7
D: TRBD2
V: TRBV7-8
size: NA
CDR3: CASSSGLAGEQYF
DNA: TGTGCCAGCAGCTCAGGACTAGCTGGTGAGCAGTACTTC

J: TRBJ1-3
D: NA
V: TRBV4-3
size: NA
CDR3: CASSQDPNSGNTIYF
DNA: TGCGCCAGCAGCCAAGACCCTAACTCTGGAAACACCATATATTTT